Listed below are T cell receptor beta chains from one sample, sequenced in a study of blood T cell repertoires in COVID-19. Some clones are missing from TCRdb's copy, which holds only in-frame ones; the method was immunoSEQ multiplex PCR. Seen here are hundreds of thousands of clones, 70% to 90% observed once, and the top ten hold less than 4.5%. The specimen sequenced was PBMCs or T cells enriched from blood (not recorded which). The origin of the receptors is a man younger than 40 who had recovered from COVID-19. Both conserved end residues are part of each CDR3. The size entry is marked missing in some rows and otherwise reads once, few, many or a size class.

clone_size: .; v_call: TRBV29-1; cdr3_aa: CSGQVSNTEAFF
clone_size: .; v_call: TRBV5-4; cdr3_aa: CASRQGNTEAFF
clone_size: .; v_call: TRBV7-9; cdr3_aa: CASSLGGDFVTGYTF
clone_size: .; v_call: TRBV11-3; cdr3_aa: CASTVTGGETQYF
clone_size: .; v_call: TRBV18; cdr3_aa: CASSYGAPGSSGNTIYF
clone_size: once; v_call: TRBV5-4; cdr3_aa: CASSLSGRLETQYF
clone_size: few; v_call: TRBV18; cdr3_aa: CASSAGQGVWYEQYF
clone_size: .; v_call: TRBV19; cdr3_aa: CASSPEYYNSPLHF
clone_size: .; v_call: TRBV3-1/TRBV3-2; cdr3_aa: CASSQEGSGRGSYNEQFF
clone_size: .; v_call: TRBV5-4; cdr3_aa: CASSLSASGTYNEQFF
clone_size: .; v_call: TRBV6-5; cdr3_aa: CASRALETYEQYF
clone_size: few; v_call: TRBV27; cdr3_aa: CASSLRRVGYEQYF
clone_size: once; v_call: TRBV10-2; cdr3_aa: CASSEWETNSPLHF
clone_size: .; v_call: TRBV30; cdr3_aa: CAWGQGTYEQYF
clone_size: .; v_call: TRBV30; cdr3_aa: CAWTQESSPLHF
clone_size: .; v_call: TRBV9; cdr3_aa: CASSGDSYEQYF
clone_size: few; v_call: TRBV6-5; cdr3_aa: CASSYDGVAPSYEQYF
clone_size: .; v_call: TRBV19; cdr3_aa: CASKTTATNQPQHF
clone_size: .; v_call: TRBV7-6; cdr3_aa: CASSLASPLAEGTGELFF
clone_size: .; v_call: TRBV5-1; cdr3_aa: CASSVGVLESTDTQYF
clone_size: few; v_call: TRBV27; cdr3_aa: CASSPGGDTLVSYGYTF
clone_size: .; v_call: TRBV3-1/TRBV3-2; cdr3_aa: CASSTYGELFF
clone_size: .; v_call: TRBV10-2; cdr3_aa: CASSFLRRETPGRPHEQYF
clone_size: .; v_call: TRBV18; cdr3_aa: CASSPTPTEKAEAFF
clone_size: .; v_call: TRBV6-5; cdr3_aa: CASGRGAGVRDTQYF
clone_size: .; v_call: TRBV24-1; cdr3_aa: CATSVPDRDSRTHGANVLTF
clone_size: .; v_call: TRBV14; cdr3_aa: CASSHDYSLYEQYF
clone_size: .; v_call: TRBV25-1; cdr3_aa: CASSELGGLGPNTGELFF
clone_size: once; v_call: TRBV29-1; cdr3_aa: CSAVRTSGTDTQYF
clone_size: few; v_call: TRBV11-2; cdr3_aa: CASSRSGGTGDTQYF
clone_size: .; v_call: TRBV6-6; cdr3_aa: CASSPGQNYGYTF
clone_size: .; v_call: TRBV5-1; cdr3_aa: CASSGTGGKETQYF
clone_size: .; v_call: TRBV7-2; cdr3_aa: CASSSSGGWTEAFF
clone_size: .; v_call: TRBV5-1; cdr3_aa: CASSLVSGQGSDTQYF
clone_size: .; v_call: TRBV19; cdr3_aa: CASRTRGAPSNQPQHF
clone_size: .; v_call: TRBV7-8; cdr3_aa: CASSATGLTVPGETQYF
clone_size: .; v_call: TRBV2; cdr3_aa: CASSVGGASTDTQYF
clone_size: .; v_call: TRBV18; cdr3_aa: CASSPASSTDTQYF
clone_size: .; v_call: TRBV7-9; cdr3_aa: CASSPNTGGGEKLFF
clone_size: once; v_call: TRBV5-1; cdr3_aa: CASSSYTDTQYF
clone_size: .; v_call: TRBV19; cdr3_aa: CASSIRGGIRGYTF
clone_size: few; v_call: TRBV24-1; cdr3_aa: CATSDAVADRGSYF
clone_size: few; v_call: TRBV4-1; cdr3_aa: CASSQGIAGVVETQYF
clone_size: .; v_call: TRBV27; cdr3_aa: CASSYRNTGELFF
clone_size: .; v_call: TRBV6-5; cdr3_aa: CASSSPGKGWAEAFF
clone_size: .; v_call: TRBV19; cdr3_aa: CASSTSGLAGGGDTQYF
clone_size: once; v_call: TRBV5-1; cdr3_aa: CASSVQTGGRDTQYF
clone_size: .; v_call: TRBV18; cdr3_aa: CASSPIDQGRGEKLFF
clone_size: .; v_call: TRBV5-5; cdr3_aa: CTSSLRLAANEQFF
clone_size: .; v_call: TRBV27; cdr3_aa: CASGGQGAYEQYF
clone_size: .; v_call: TRBV18; cdr3_aa: CASSEGGRGNGYTF
clone_size: .; v_call: TRBV19; cdr3_aa: CASSTYSYSYEQYF
clone_size: .; v_call: TRBV7-9; cdr3_aa: CASSSPGLRYEQYF
clone_size: .; v_call: TRBV18; cdr3_aa: CASSPAVGQSSYEQYF
clone_size: once; v_call: TRBV5-1; cdr3_aa: CASSLAGTVSTEQYF
clone_size: .; v_call: TRBV10-1; cdr3_aa: CASSESGGRTEAFF
clone_size: .; v_call: TRBV7-9; cdr3_aa: CASSLGLAGATDTQYF
clone_size: .; v_call: TRBV19; cdr3_aa: CASSRQGAANTGELFF
clone_size: .; v_call: TRBV7-9; cdr3_aa: CASSSPPGDRPFQETQYF